A single T cell receptor (beta chain) is shown here with its context. Its antigen is not identified. The sample belongs to a study of T cell repertoires in ileal Crohn's disease. Findings and limits, study-wide: Mucosal expansions were suggested to be mainly CD8 T cells.

This CDR3 contains 13 residues. Trimming at V came to 0 bases and at J to 12 bases, leaving 5 bases not matched to a gene. CDR1 is MNHEY and CDR2 is SMNVEV in the germline V gene (reference sequence). Method: immunoSEQ multiplex PCR; TCRdb's copy keeps in-frame clones and lacks some. The data contain roughly 10,000 clones, about nine tenths of them singletons. The time point was: inflamed ileum from the surgical specimen. J is TRBJ1-5 and V is TRBV27; 7 bases align to TRBD1. The sequenced material came from ileal tissue. The clonotype comes from an adult with Crohn's disease. In nucleotides, the CDR3 is TGTGCCAGCAGTTTATCAAAGGGGGCGAGCCAGCATTTT. Protein: CASSLSKGASQHF.